This T cell receptor beta chain appears in the sequencing data of a study of blood T cell repertoires in COVID-19. The germline gives CDR1 KGHSH, CDR2 LQKENI. The CDR3 consists of 13 residues. Trimming shortened V by 3 bases and J by 7 bases, and 9 bases separated the two germline ends. Sequencing used immunoSEQ multiplex PCR; TCRdb keeps in-frame clones, though not all of them. Of around 150,000 clones detected, around 82% appear once; the ten largest clones hold roughly 6.4%. V and J are TRBV18 and TRBJ1-4, with D unclear. This receptor was obtained from a woman in her 40s with COVID-19, enrolled during active disease. Sequencing was performed on peripheral blood. CDR3 residues: CASSPRRSEKLFF. CDR3 bases: TGTGCCAGCTCACCGAGGAGGAGTGAAAAACTGTTTTTT.